Included here is one T cell receptor beta chain sequence, with context. This record comes from a study of cytomegalovirus exposure and HLA in healthy donors. At the level of the study: Some 85 million unique TCRs, all from HLA-typed donors, were included in an early release of the data.

The PCR used 60 Vbeta and 13 Jbeta primers. Using immunoSEQ multiplex PCR, the repertoire was profiled, and TCRdb retains in-frame clones only, with some absent. The profile shows approximately 140,000 clones, about 79% of them singletons. Those who donated were healthy bone marrow donors. The sample consisted of PBMCs. This clonotype originated in a male donor in good health and CMV-seronegative.

DNA for the CDR3: TGCGCCAGCAGTACGGACAGGGCTCGATTAGCTAACTATGGCTACACCTTC. Protein: CASSTDRARLANYGYTF. The J gene is TRBJ1-2, the V gene TRBV5-1; 8 nucleotides agree with TRBD1. The V and J ends lost 5 bases and 0 bases, in that order; junction bases with no gene match: 12. The CDR3 has 17 residues. Per germline, CDR1 SGHRS and CDR2 YFSETQ. Full variable domain (remainder filled in from reference TRBV5-1 and TRBJ1-2): KAGVTQTPRYLIKTRGQQVTLSCSPISGHRSVSWYQQTPGQGLQFLFEYFSETQRNKGNFPGRFSGRQFSNSRSEMNVSTLELGDSALYLCASSTDRARLANYGYTFGSGTRLTVV.